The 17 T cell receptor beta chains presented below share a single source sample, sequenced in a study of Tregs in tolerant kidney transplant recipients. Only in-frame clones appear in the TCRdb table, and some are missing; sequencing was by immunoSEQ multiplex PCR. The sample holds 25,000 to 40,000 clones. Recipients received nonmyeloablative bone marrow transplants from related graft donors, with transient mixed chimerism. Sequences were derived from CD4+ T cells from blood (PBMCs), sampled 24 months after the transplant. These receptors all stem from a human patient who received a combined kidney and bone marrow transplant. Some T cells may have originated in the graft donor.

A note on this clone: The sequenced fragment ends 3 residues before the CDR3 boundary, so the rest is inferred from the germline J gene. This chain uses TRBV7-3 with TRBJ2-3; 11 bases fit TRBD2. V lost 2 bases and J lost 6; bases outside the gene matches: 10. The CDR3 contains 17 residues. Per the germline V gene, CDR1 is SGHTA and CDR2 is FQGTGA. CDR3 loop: CASSLDGTSGVRDTQYF. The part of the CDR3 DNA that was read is TGTGCCAGCAGCTTAGACGGGACTAGCGGAGTCAGGGATACG.

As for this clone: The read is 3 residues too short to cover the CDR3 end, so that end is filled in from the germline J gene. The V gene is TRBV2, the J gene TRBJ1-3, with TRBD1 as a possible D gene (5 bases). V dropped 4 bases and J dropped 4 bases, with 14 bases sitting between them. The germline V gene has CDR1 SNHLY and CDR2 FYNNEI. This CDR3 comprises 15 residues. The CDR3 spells CASSVAGREGNTIYF. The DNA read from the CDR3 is TGTGCCAGCAGTGTTGCAGGGAGAGAAGGAAACACC.

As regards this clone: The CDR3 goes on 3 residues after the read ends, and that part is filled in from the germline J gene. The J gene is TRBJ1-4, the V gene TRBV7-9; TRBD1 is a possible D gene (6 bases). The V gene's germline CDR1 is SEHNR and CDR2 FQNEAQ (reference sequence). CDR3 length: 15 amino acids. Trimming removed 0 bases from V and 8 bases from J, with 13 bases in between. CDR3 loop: CASSLARGSGEKLFF. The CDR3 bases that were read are TGTGCCAGCAGCTTAGCCAGGGGTTCTGGCGAAAAA.

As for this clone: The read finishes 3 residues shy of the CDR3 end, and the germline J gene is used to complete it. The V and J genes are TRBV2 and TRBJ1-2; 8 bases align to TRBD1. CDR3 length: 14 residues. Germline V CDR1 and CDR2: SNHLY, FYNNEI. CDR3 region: CASAGQGFGRGYTF. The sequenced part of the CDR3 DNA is TGTGCCAGCGCCGGACAGGGCTTTGGGAGAGGC.

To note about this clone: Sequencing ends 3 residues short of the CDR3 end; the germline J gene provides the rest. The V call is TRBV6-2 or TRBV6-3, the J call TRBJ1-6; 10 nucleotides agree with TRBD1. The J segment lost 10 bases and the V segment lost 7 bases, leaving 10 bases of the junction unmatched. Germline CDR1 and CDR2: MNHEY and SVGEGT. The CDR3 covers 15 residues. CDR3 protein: CASTLPGTGVSPLHF. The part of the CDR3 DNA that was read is TGTGCCAGCACCCTACCCGGGACAGGGGTGTCACCC.

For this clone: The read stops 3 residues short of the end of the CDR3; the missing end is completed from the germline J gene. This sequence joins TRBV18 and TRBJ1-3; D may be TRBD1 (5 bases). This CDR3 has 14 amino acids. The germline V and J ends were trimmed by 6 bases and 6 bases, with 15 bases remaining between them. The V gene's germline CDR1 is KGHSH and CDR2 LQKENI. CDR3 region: CASSPMTELNTIYF. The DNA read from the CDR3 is TGTGCCAGCTCCCCGATGACAGAGTTAAACACC.

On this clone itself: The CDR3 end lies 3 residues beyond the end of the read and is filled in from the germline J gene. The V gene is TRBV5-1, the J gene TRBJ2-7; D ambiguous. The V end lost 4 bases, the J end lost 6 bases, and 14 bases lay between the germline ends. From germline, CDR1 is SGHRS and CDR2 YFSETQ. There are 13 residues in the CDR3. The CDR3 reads CASSPLGDSEQYF. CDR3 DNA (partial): TGCGCCAGCAGCCCCCTGGGCGATAGCGAG.

CDR3: CSALGLAGVMETQYF. The part of the CDR3 DNA that was read is TGCAGTGCTCTGGGACTAGCGGGAGTAATGGAGACC. This chain connects TRBV20-1 to TRBJ2-5; the match to TRBD2 covers 14 bases. The missing CDR3 end, 3 residues past where the read stops, is filled in from the germline J gene. This CDR3 contains 15 residues. Unmatched junction bases numbered 7, after V lost 5 bases and J lost 5 bases. Germline assignment: CDR1 DFQATT and CDR2 SNEGSKA (reference sequence).

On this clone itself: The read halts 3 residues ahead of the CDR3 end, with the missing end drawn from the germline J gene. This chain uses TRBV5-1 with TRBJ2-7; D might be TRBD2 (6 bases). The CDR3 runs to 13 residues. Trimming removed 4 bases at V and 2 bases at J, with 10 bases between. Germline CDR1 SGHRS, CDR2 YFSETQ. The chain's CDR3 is CASSGTRPYEQYF. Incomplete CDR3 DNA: TGCGCCAGCAGCGGGACTCGCCCCTACGAG.

The CDR3 is CASSLAREAKNIQYF. The CDR3 bases that were read are TGTGCCAGCAGCTTAGCGCGAGAAGCCAAAAACATT. V usage is TRBV7-8 and J usage is TRBJ2-4; D is uncertain. Sequencing ends 3 residues short of the CDR3 end; the germline J gene provides the rest. Germline-derived CDR1 and CDR2 are SGHVS and FQNEAQ. This CDR3 comprises 15 residues. V lost 0 bases to trimming and J lost 0 bases, with 6 bases between them.

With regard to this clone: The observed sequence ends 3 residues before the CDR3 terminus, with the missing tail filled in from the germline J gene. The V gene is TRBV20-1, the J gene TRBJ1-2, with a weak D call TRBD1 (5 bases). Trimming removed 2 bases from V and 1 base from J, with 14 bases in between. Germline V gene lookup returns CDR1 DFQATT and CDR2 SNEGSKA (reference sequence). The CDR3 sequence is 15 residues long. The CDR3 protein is CSARIPRGNNYGYTF. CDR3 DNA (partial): TGCAGTGCTAGAATTCCAAGGGGTAATAACTATGGC.

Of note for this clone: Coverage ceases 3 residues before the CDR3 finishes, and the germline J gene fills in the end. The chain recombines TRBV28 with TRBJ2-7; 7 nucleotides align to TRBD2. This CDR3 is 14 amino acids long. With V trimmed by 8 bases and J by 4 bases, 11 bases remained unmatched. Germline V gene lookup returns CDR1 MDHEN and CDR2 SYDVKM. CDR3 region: CASGGGGSGYEQYF. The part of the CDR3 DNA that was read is TGTGCCAGCGGGGGGGGAGGTAGCGGTTACGAG. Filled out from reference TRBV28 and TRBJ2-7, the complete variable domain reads DVKVTQSSRYLVKRTGEKVFLECVQDMDHENMFWYRQDPGLGLRLIYFSYDVKMKEKGDIPEGYSVSREKKERFSLILESASTNQTSMYLCASGGGGSGYEQYFGPGTRLTVT.

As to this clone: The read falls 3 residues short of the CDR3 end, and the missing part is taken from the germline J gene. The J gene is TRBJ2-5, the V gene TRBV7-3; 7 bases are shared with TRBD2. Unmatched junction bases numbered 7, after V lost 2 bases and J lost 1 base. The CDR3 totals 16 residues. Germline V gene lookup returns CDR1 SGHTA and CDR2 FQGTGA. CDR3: CASSLVGGTIQETQYF. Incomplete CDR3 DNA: TGTGCCAGCAGCTTAGTCGGGGGGACCATCCAAGAGACC. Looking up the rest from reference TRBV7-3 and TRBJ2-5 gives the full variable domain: GAGVSQTPSNKVTEKGKYVELRCDPISGHTALYWYRQSLGQGPEFLIYFQGTGAADDSGLPNDRFFAVRPEGSVSTLKIQRTERGDSAVYLCASSLVGGTIQETQYFGPGTRLLVL.

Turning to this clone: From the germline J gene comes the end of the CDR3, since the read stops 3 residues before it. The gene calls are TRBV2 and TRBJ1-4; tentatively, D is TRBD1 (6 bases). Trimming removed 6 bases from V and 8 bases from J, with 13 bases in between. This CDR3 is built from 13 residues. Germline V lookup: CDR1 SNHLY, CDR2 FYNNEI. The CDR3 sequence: CASSGDIGEKLFF. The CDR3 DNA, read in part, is TGTGCCAGCAGCGGGGACATCGGGGAAAAA.

CDR3 bases read: TGTGCCAGCAGCTTTGGAGCGGGACTAACCGGGGAG. Protein product: CASSFGAGLTGE. The full CDR3 protein reads CASSFGAGLTGELFF. The V and J genes are TRBV7-9 and TRBJ2-2, with 7 positions matching TRBD2. The read terminates 3 residues before the CDR3 end, so the remaining end is supplied by the germline J gene. Trimming took 3 bases from V and 5 from J; bases not matched to a gene: 6. This CDR3 is built from 15 residues. In germline, CDR1 is SEHNR, CDR2 FQNEAQ (reference sequence).

The sequenced CDR3 bases are TGCGCCAGCAGCTTTCCAGGGGGTTCGAACACTGAA. Protein sequence: CASSFPGGSNTE. In full, the CDR3 is CASSFPGGSNTEAFF. This chain links TRBV5-1 with TRBJ1-1; 7 bases agree with TRBD1. The read ends 3 residues early relative to the CDR3; the germline J gene fills the gap. CDR1 SGHRS and CDR2 YFSETQ come from the germline V gene. Germline trimming cut 2 bases from V and 1 base from J; bases unmatched to any gene: 5. This CDR3 contains 15 residues.

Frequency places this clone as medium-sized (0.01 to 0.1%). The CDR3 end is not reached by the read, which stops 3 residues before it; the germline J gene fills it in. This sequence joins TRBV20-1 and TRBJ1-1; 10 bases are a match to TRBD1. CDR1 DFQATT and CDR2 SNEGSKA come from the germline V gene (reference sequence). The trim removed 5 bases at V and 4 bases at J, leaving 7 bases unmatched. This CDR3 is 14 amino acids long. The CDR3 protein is CSALPGQGITEAFF. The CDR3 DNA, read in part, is TGCAGTGCTTTGCCGGGACAGGGGATCACTGAA.